This TCR beta chain was documented in a study of blood T cells in healthy people across ages. The CDR3 contains 10 residues. Points on this clonotype: Germline and junction disagree at one end, which may indicate a read error.

The second PCR ran roughly 7 to 12 cycles with a sample-barcoded 5' primer and J-beta primers. MiXCR, run by TCRdb on the 5' RACE reads, gives a single entry per CDR3 protein. This table holds under 1,100,000 distinct CDR3 sequences, approximately 26% found once. This sample was shared with a second study, whose subject was T cells of mothers and their children. This second report adds: The study sampled three healthy Caucasian mothers and their six children. RNA was extracted, and all of it went into cDNA synthesis at around 1.4 ug per 15 ul.

The V gene is TRBV12-3 or TRBV12-4, the J gene TRBJ2-7, with D perhaps TRBD1 (5 bases). The specimen sequenced was blood. This clonotype was sampled from a girl aged 2-15 years in good health. The CDR3 nucleotides read TGTGCCAGCAGTTTGACAGCGTCCCACTTC. It codes for CASSLTASHF.